This paragraph covers one T cell receptor (beta chain) sequence. In germline, CDR1 is MDHEN, CDR2 SYDVKM. V shed 7 bases, J shed 6 bases, and the junction held 8 bases outside the gene matches. CDR3 length: 13 amino acids. This sample is drawn from a study of cytomegalovirus exposure and HLA in healthy donors. With 60 Vbeta and 13 Jbeta primers, the PCR was carried out. This table comes from immunoSEQ multiplex PCR, and its TCRdb copy is limited to in-frame clones, with some not included. The sample records some 170,000 clones, about four fifths being singletons. The clonotype originates from a man over 45 in good health and CMV-seropositive. Sequenced input: PBMCs. This chain links TRBV28 with TRBJ1-2; 7 bases map to TRBD1. The CDR3 reads CASNTGDSNGYTF. The CDR3 DNA reads TGTGCCAGCAACACAGGGGATTCTAATGGCTACACCTTC.